The 16 T cell receptor beta chains in this list originate from one sample, sequenced in a study of CD8+ T cells in alopecia areata. Treatment meaning: oral pan-JAK inhibitor, 5-10 mg twice daily. In each case, RNA was isolated and then reverse transcribed into cDNA as the sequencing template. Some clones are missing from TCRdb's copy, which holds only in-frame ones; the method was immunoSEQ multiplex PCR. The sample holds around 210,000 clones, about 64% seen once. The sample here was CD4+ T cells sorted from blood, taken at week 4, from a patient treated with tofacitinib. The receptors stem from a human donor with alopecia areata.

The chain recombines TRBV7-9 with TRBJ2-5; TRBD2 might be the D (5 bases). The length of the CDR3 is 16 residues. The V gene's germline CDR1 is SEHNR and CDR2 FQNEAQ (reference sequence). The germline V and J ends were trimmed by 0 bases and 2 bases, with 13 bases remaining between them. CDR3 bases: TGTGCCAGCAGCTTAGCCCCAGCGGCGAATCAAGAGACCCAGTACTTC. It encodes CASSLAPAANQETQYF.

This clone was seen once. The chain couples TRBV2 to TRBJ2-1; 7 bases are a match to TRBD2. The V segment lost 7 bases and the J segment 9 bases; nucleotides outside the gene matches: 9. This CDR3 spans 13 amino acids. The germline gives CDR1 SNHLY, CDR2 FYNNEI. The CDR3 bases are TGTGCCAGCACGGGGACTAACTTCAGTGAGCAGTTCTTC. The encoded protein is CASTGTNFSEQFF.

This sequence joins TRBV6-5 and TRBJ1-2, with D uncertain. This CDR3 has 13 amino acids. Germline CDR1 and CDR2: MNHEY and SVGAGI. The V end lost 2 bases, the J end lost 5 bases, and 9 bases lay between the germline ends. The CDR3 loop is CASSYRDGYGYTF. The DNA of the CDR3 is TGTGCCAGCAGTTACAGGGATGGGTATGGCTACACCTTC.

The rearrangement uses TRBV5-4 and TRBJ2-5; D remains ambiguous. CDR3 length: 16 amino acids. V lost 3 bases, J lost 2 bases, and 17 bases lay in between. Germline CDR1 SGHNT, CDR2 YYREEE (reference sequence). CDR3: CASSSGVASIQETQYF. CDR3 bases: TGTGCCAGCAGCTCCGGAGTGGCATCCATACAAGAGACCCAGTACTTC. Filled out from reference TRBV5-4 and TRBJ2-5, the complete variable domain reads ETGVTQSPTHLIKTRGQQVTLRCSSQSGHNTVSWYQQALGQGPQFIFQYYREEENGRGNFPPRFSGLQFPNYSSELNVNALELDDSALYLCASSSGVASIQETQYFGPGTRLLVL.

The J gene is TRBJ1-2, the V gene TRBV7-2; D might be TRBD1 (6 bases). Trimming removed 6 bases from V and 3 bases from J, with 11 bases in between. CDR3 length equals 13 residues. Germline V lookup: CDR1 SGHTA, CDR2 FQGNSA. The CDR3 sequence is CASRGGADYGYTF. The CDR3 DNA reads as TGTGCCAGCAGGGGGGGCGCGGACTATGGCTACACCTTC.

This sequence joins TRBV9 and TRBJ2-1, with TRBD2 identical over 12 bases. This CDR3 is 13 amino acids long. The germline V gene has CDR1 SGDLS and CDR2 YYNGEE. Losses at the gene ends were 7 bases for V and 4 bases for J; bases not matched to a gene: 0. The CDR3 DNA reads TGTGCCAGCGGACTAGCGGGGTACAATGAGCAGTTCTTC. This gives the protein CASGLAGYNEQFF.

The sample holds a few counts of this clone. The rearrangement links TRBV27 to TRBJ1-6, with D maybe TRBD1 (5 bases). Looked up from germline, CDR1 is MNHEY and CDR2 is SMNVEV (reference sequence). V lost 2 bases and J lost 9, with 17 bases in between. The CDR3 runs 16 residues. This CDR3 reads CASSLGRGGRRSPLHF. The CDR3 coding sequence is TGTGCCAGCAGTTTAGGAAGGGGCGGACGGCGTTCACCCCTCCACTTT.

The chain links TRBV30 to TRBJ2-7, with D perhaps matching TRBD2 (6 bases). Germline assignment: CDR1 GTSNPN and CDR2 SVGIG (reference sequence). V was clipped by 3 bases and J by 3 bases, with 9 bases between them. The CDR3 is made up of 12 amino acids. The CDR3 coding sequence is TGTGCCTGGAGGGAGGGCTTCTACGAGCAGTACTTC. It yields the protein CAWREGFYEQYF.

This clone occurred a few times. The chain uses TRBV5-1 and TRBJ2-3, with D possibly being TRBD2 (5 bases). The CDR3 runs 16 residues. CDR1 is SGHRS, CDR2 YFSETQ, per germline. V was shortened by 0 bases and J by 6 bases, with 17 bases between the two germline ends. The CDR3 loop reads CASSLAATGTTDTQYF. The DNA of the CDR3 is TGCGCCAGCAGCTTGGCCGCGACGGGAACGACCGATACGCAGTATTTT.

The chain combines TRBV30 with TRBJ1-2, with unresolved D. The CDR3 consists of 14 residues. Germline V gene lookup returns CDR1 GTSNPN and CDR2 SVGIG (reference sequence). V was cut by 4 bases and J by 4 bases, with 16 bases left in between. CDR3 sequence: CAWKGLNSGYGYTF. CDR3 in DNA: TGTGCCTGGAAGGGTCTTAATAGTGGCTATGGCTACACCTTC.

The J gene is TRBJ1-2, the V gene TRBV6-5; the D gene is possibly TRBD1 (5 bases). Between the trimmed V and J ends, which lost 2 bases and 6 bases, there was a span of 7 bases. This CDR3 is built from 12 residues. Germline CDR1 and CDR2: MNHEY and SVGAGI. The CDR3 region is CASSYGGNGYTF. Here the CDR3 DNA reads TGTGCCAGCAGTTACGGGGGTAATGGCTACACCTTC.

The chain joins TRBV19 to TRBJ1-5; 8 bases map to TRBD1. Germline V lookup: CDR1 LNHDA, CDR2 SQIVND (reference sequence). Trimming at V came to 6 bases and at J to 3 bases, leaving 7 bases not matched to a gene. The CDR3 runs to 15 residues. The DNA for the CDR3 is TGTGCCAGTAGAAAACAGGGGGGCATCAATCAGCCCCAGCATTTT. This codes for CASRKQGGINQPQHF.

The chain recombines TRBV6-5 with TRBJ2-5; possibly TRBD1 for D (5 bases). The CDR3 contains 14 residues. Germline CDR1 and CDR2: MNHEY and SVGAGI. Trimming cost V 6 bases and J 5 bases, with 16 bases left between them. The DNA for the CDR3 is TGTGCCAGCAGCTACCAAACAGGAATTGAGACCCAGTACTTC. It yields the protein CASSYQTGIETQYF.

V and J are TRBV18 and TRBJ1-5; D possibly corresponds to TRBD1 (5 bases). Deletions cut 2 bases from V and 7 bases from J, with 15 bases between. The CDR3 is 15 amino acids. The V gene's germline CDR1 is KGHSH and CDR2 LQKENI. This CDR3 reads CASSPFNGAGQPQHF. As DNA, the CDR3 is TGTGCCAGCTCACCATTCAATGGGGCCGGACAGCCCCAGCATTTT.

CDR3 loop: CAISDHFSDVNEQFF. In DNA, the CDR3 is TGTGCCATCAGTGATCACTTCTCCGACGTCAATGAGCAGTTCTTC. The J gene is TRBJ2-1, the V gene TRBV10-3; D not resolved. The germline gives CDR1 ENHRY, CDR2 SYGVKD. V lost 3 bases, J lost 6 bases, and 15 bases lay in between. The CDR3 totals 15 residues.

The rearrangement links TRBV11-2 to TRBJ1-5, with a possible D match to TRBD1 (5 bases). Germline CDR1 SGHAT, CDR2 FQNNGV. This CDR3 region has 13 residues. The ends were cut back, 5 bases at V and 7 bases at J, with 12 bases in the middle. This chain's CDR3 is CASSGQGGQPQHF. DNA of the CDR3: TGTGCCAGCAGCGGGCAGGGAGGACAGCCCCAGCATTTT.